Below are 12 T cell receptor beta chains sequenced from a single sample in a study of early T cells in non-severe SARS-CoV-2 infection. From the 5' RACE reads, TCRdb called clonotypes with MiXCR, one entry per CDR3 protein. This table has about 66,000 distinct CDR3 sequences, over 8% appearing once. Sequencing input: whole blood. The source of these receptors is an adult who was a healthcare worker with PCR-confirmed SARS-CoV-2 infection or an uninfected control (not recorded which).

This clonotype was found a few times. J is TRBJ2-6 and V is TRBV13; the D is unclear. V was trimmed by 1 base and J by 2 bases, leaving 6 bases between them. The length of the CDR3 is 15 residues. Germline V gives CDR1 PRHDT, CDR2 FYEKMQ (reference sequence). CDR3 DNA sequence: TGTGCCAGCAGCTTAGAGGGCGCTGGGGCCAACGTCCTGACTTTC. Translated: CASSLEGAGANVLTF.

This sequence joins TRBV2 and TRBJ1-1; 9 positions match TRBD1. J gave up 1 base and V 6 bases, and 6 bases lay outside the gene matches. From germline, CDR1 is SNHLY and CDR2 FYNNEI. The CDR3 contains 15 residues. CDR3 DNA: TGTGCCAGCAGGGGACAGGGACAGTCGAACACTGAAGCTTTCTTT. Its translation is CASRGQGQSNTEAFF.

Comments on this clonotype: A much larger clone lies one base from this, so it may be a read error. J is TRBJ2-7 and V is TRBV9, with a weak D call TRBD2 (5 bases). CDR1 and CDR2 (germline): SGDLS, YYNGEE. This CDR3 region has 15 residues. The CDR3 here is CVSSPSGGWGYEQYF. DNA of the CDR3: TGTGTCAGCAGCCCGTCTGGCGGGTGGGGTTACGAGCAGTACTTC.

There are many counts of this clonotype. The genes are TRBV9 and TRBJ2-1; 14 bases align to TRBD2. J gave up 3 bases and V 2 bases, and 7 bases lay outside the gene matches. Looked up from germline, CDR1 is SGDLS and CDR2 is YYNGEE. The CDR3 consists of 18 residues. The CDR3 reads CASSVGTSGSLNYNEQFF. CDR3 DNA sequence: TGTGCCAGCAGCGTTGGGACTAGCGGGAGTCTCAACTACAATGAGCAGTTCTTC.

This clonotype has at least ten counts. The chain employs TRBV4-1 and TRBJ2-3; D possibly corresponds to TRBD1 (5 bases). The CDR3 has 13 amino acids. The germline V gene encodes CDR1 MGHRA and CDR2 YSYEKL. Deletions cut 0 bases from V and 10 bases from J, with 11 bases between. The CDR3 sequence is CASSQEYRSAQYF. In DNA, the CDR3 is TGCGCCAGCAGCCAAGAGTACAGGTCGGCGCAGTATTTT.

The sample holds a few counts of this clonotype. The chain links TRBV12-3 or TRBV12-4 to TRBJ1-4, with TRBD1 matching 8 bases. This CDR3 has 14 residues. With 2 bases clipped from V and 8 bases from J, the junction kept 4 bases outside the gene matches. CDR3: CASSLNAGGEKLFF. DNA for the CDR3: TGTGCCAGCAGTTTAAACGCAGGGGGCGAAAAACTGTTTTTT.

The chain uses TRBV6-2 or TRBV6-3 and TRBJ2-2, with 12 positions matching TRBD2. CDR1 and CDR2 (germline): MNHEY, SVGEGT. The V segment lost 5 bases and the J segment 5 bases; nucleotides outside the gene matches: 6. This CDR3 is 16 amino acids long. In DNA, the CDR3 is TGTGCCAGCAGTCCAGGGACTAGCGGGTATACCGGGGAGCTGTTTTTT. Translating it yields CASSPGTSGYTGELFF.

This clonotype has more than one count but fewer than ten. The genes are TRBV19 and TRBJ2-1; TRBD2 matches 12 bases. This CDR3 is 15 amino acids long. The trim removed 7 bases at V and 6 bases at J, leaving 7 bases unmatched. The germline CDR1 and CDR2 sequences are LNHDA and SQIVND (reference sequence). The chain's CDR3 is CASTPLAGGPNEQFF. The CDR3 nucleotides are TGTGCCAGTACCCCCCTAGCGGGAGGGCCCAATGAGCAGTTCTTC.

This clonotype has a count of ten or more. J is TRBJ2-7 and V is TRBV3-1; no clear D gene. V was clipped by 1 base and J by 6 bases, with 7 bases between them. This CDR3 spans 12 amino acids. Germline CDR1 and CDR2: LGHDT and YNNKEL (reference sequence). CDR3 sequence (DNA): TGTGCCAGCAGCCAAGCAGAGAGCGAGCAGTACTTC. It encodes CASSQAESEQYF.

This clonotype has ten or more counts. This chain joins TRBV5-4 and TRBJ1-2, with 8 bases fitting TRBD1. The CDR3 has 13 amino acids. Trimming removed 5 bases from V and 4 bases from J; junction bases left unmatched: 4. Germline V CDR1 and CDR2: SGHNT, YYREEE (reference sequence). Here the CDR3 reads CASRDRAPYGYTF. DNA of the CDR3: TGTGCCAGCAGGGACAGGGCGCCCTATGGCTACACCTTC. Filled out from reference TRBV5-4 and TRBJ1-2, the complete variable domain reads ETGVTQSPTHLIKTRGQQVTLRCSSQSGHNTVSWYQQALGQGPQFIFQYYREEENGRGNFPPRFSGLQFPNYSSELNVNALELDDSALYLCASRDRAPYGYTFGSGTRLTVV.

At least ten counts were recorded for this clonotype. The gene calls are TRBV20-1 and TRBJ1-2; 7 bases map to TRBD1. The germline CDR1 and CDR2 sequences are DFQATT and SNEGSKA (reference sequence). V was clipped by 0 bases and J by 4 bases; unmatched bases: 11. The CDR3 is 16 amino acids. The CDR3 DNA follows: TGCAGTGCTAGAGATCCGGGGAAGGGGGCAGGCTATGGCTACACCTTC. Translated, it gives CSARDPGKGAGYGYTF.

This clonotype was picked up many times. The V and J genes are TRBV12-3 or TRBV12-4 and TRBJ2-3, with D possibly matching TRBD2 (6 bases). Trimming stripped 7 bases from V and 0 bases from J, with 17 bases between. This CDR3 region has 16 residues. The CDR3 DNA is TGTGCCAGCATCCCTCCCGGGGGATCGAGCACAGATACGCAGTATTTT. Residues: CASIPPGGSSTDTQYF.